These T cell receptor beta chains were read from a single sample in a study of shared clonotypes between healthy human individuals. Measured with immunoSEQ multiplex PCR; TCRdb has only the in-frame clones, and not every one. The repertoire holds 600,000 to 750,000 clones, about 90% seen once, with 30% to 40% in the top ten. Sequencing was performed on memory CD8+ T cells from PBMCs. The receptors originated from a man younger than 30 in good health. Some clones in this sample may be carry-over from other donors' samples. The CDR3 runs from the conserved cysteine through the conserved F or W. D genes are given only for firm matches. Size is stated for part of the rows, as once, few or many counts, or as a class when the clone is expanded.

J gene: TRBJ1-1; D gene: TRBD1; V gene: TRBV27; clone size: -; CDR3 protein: CASSTRTGNTEAFF; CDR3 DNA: TGTGCCAGCAGTACAAGGACAGGGAACACTGAAGCTTTCTTT
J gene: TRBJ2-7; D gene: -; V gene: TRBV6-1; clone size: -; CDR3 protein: CASSEYGGSYEQYF; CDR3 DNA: TGTGCCAGCAGTGAATACGGTGGCTCCTACGAGCAGTACTTC
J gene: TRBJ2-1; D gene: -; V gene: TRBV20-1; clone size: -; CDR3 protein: CSPRGDNEQFF; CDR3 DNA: TGCAGCCCAAGGGGGGACAATGAGCAGTTCTTC
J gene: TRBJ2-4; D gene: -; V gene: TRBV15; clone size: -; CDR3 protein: CATSLRPWDVENIQYF; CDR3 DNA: TGTGCCACCAGCCTTCGACCCTGGGATGTAGAAAACATTCAGTACTTC
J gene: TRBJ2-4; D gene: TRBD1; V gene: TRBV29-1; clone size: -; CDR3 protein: CSAWDSGIQYF; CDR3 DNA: TGCAGCGCCTGGGACAGTGGCATTCAGTACTTC
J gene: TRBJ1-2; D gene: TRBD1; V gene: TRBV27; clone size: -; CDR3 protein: CASSSGQLFYGYTF; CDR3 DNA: TGTGCCAGCAGTTCGGGACAGCTCTTCTATGGCTACACCTTC
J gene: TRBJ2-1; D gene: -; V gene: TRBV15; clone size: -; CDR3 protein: CATSRGSSSYNEQFF; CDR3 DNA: TGTGCCACCAGCAGAGGGTCCAGCTCCTACAATGAGCAGTTCTTC
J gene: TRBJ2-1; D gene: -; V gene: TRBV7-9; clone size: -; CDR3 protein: CASSAGRSSYNEQFF; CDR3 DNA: TGTGCCAGCAGCGCGGGGCGATCGTCCTACAATGAGCAGTTCTTC
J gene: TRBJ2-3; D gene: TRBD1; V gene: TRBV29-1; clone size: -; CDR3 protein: CSVGGTGEGMSTDTQYF; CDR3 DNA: TGCAGCGTTGGCGGGACAGGGGAGGGGATGAGCACAGATACGCAGTATTTT
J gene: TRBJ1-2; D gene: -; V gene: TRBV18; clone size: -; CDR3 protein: CASSPGFPTPYGYTF; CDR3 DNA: TGTGCCAGCTCACCCGGGTTCCCCACCCCCTATGGCTACACCTTC
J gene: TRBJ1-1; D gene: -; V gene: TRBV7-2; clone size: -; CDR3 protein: CASSFVGSTEAFF; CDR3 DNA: TGTGCCAGCAGCTTCGTGGGATCCACTGAAGCTTTCTTT
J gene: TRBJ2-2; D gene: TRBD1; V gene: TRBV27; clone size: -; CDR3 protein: CASSPPAGGNTGELFF; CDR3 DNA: TGTGCCAGCAGTCCCCCGGCAGGGGGTAACACCGGGGAGCTGTTTTTT
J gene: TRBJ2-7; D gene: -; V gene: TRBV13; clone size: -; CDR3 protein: CASSQATTYEQYF; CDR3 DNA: TGTGCCAGCAGCCAAGCGACTACCTACGAGCAGTACTTC
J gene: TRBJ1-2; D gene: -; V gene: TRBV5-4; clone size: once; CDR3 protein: CASSLWGFSGGYTF; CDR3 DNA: TGTGCCAGCAGTCTCTGGGGGTTTAGTGGTGGCTACACCTTC
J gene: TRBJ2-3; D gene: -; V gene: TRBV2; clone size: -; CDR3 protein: CASSEGGSSTDTQYF; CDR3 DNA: TGTGCCAGCAGTGAGGGGGGATCTAGCACAGATACGCAGTATTTT
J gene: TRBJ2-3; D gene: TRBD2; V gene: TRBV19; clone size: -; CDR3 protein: CASTSLSTGASGVITDTQYF; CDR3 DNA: TGTGCCAGTACCTCTCTTTCCACCGGGGCTAGCGGGGTGATCACAGATACGCAGTATTTT
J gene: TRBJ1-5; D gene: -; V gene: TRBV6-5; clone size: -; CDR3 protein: CASSYSRDLPNQPQHF; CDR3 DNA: TGTGCCAGCAGTTACTCCCGGGACCTCCCCAATCAGCCCCAGCATTTT
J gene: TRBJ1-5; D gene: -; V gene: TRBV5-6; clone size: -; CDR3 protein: CASSYTGTRGQPQHF; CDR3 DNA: TGTGCCAGCAGCTACACCGGGACAAGAGGTCAGCCCCAGCATTTT
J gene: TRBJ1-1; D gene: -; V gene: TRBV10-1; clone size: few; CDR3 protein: CASSDDLGPTEAFF; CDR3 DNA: TGCGCCAGCAGTGATGATTTGGGGCCCACTGAAGCTTTCTTT
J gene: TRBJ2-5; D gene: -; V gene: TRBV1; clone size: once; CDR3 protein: CTSRGSRQGETQYF; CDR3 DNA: TGCACCAGCAGGGGGTCTCGCCAGGGGGAGACCCAGTACTTC
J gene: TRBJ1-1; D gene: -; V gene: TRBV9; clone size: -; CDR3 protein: CASSPPADPWNTEAFF; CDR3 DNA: TGTGCCAGCAGCCCCCCAGCCGATCCCTGGAACACTGAAGCTTTCTTT